A selection of T cell receptor beta chains follows, all from one sample in a study of technical replicates of blood from four donors. Here immunoSEQ multiplex PCR was the method, and the copy in TCRdb shows in-frame clones only, minus some. The sample has tens of thousands of clones, roughly 94% seen once. Sequencing was carried out using T cells isolated from PBMCs. Source of these receptors: a human donor in good health. The CDR3 runs from the conserved cysteine through the conserved F or W. Each record gives: CDR3 length, D gene, J gene, V gene, clone size, CDR3 DNA, CDR3 protein. The D gene is left open where the match is weak. Some rows have no size entry. The others give once, few or many, or a class for an expanded clone.

cdr3_length: 15
d_call: TRBD1
j_call: TRBJ1-1
v_call: TRBV9
clone_size: few
cdr3_nt: TGTGCCAGCAGCCGAGTGCAGGGGGCAAACACTGAAGCTTTCTTT
cdr3_aa: CASSRVQGANTEAFF

cdr3_length: 14
d_call: TRBD1
j_call: TRBJ2-7
v_call: TRBV27
clone_size: .
cdr3_nt: TGTGCCAGCAATGTGCCGACAGGGCGCTACGAGCAGTACTTC
cdr3_aa: CASNVPTGRYEQYF

cdr3_length: 13
d_call: .
j_call: TRBJ1-1
v_call: TRBV5-6
clone_size: .
cdr3_nt: TGTGCCAGCAGCTCTAGAGACAGCCTTGAAGCTTTCTTT
cdr3_aa: CASSSRDSLEAFF

cdr3_length: 16
d_call: TRBD1
j_call: TRBJ2-3
v_call: TRBV7-3
clone_size: .
cdr3_nt: TGTGCCAGCAGCCTCCAGGGGGAAGGGGCAGCAGATACGCAGTATTTT
cdr3_aa: CASSLQGEGAADTQYF

cdr3_length: 17
d_call: TRBD2
j_call: TRBJ2-1
v_call: TRBV7-9
clone_size: .
cdr3_nt: TGTGCCAGCAGCTTAGTATTAGGCGGGAGGGCCACACGTGAGCAGTTCTTC
cdr3_aa: CASSLVLGGRATREQFF

cdr3_length: 16
d_call: .
j_call: TRBJ2-1
v_call: TRBV27
clone_size: .
cdr3_nt: TGTGCCAGCAGTAGAAACAGGGCCAGGGGTTACAATGAGCAGTTCTTC
cdr3_aa: CASSRNRARGYNEQFF

cdr3_length: 17
d_call: TRBD2
j_call: TRBJ2-2
v_call: TRBV11-2
clone_size: .
cdr3_nt: TGTGCCAGCAGCTCGACACTAGCGGGGGTGAACACCGGGGAGCTGTTTTTT
cdr3_aa: CASSSTLAGVNTGELFF

cdr3_length: 13
d_call: TRBD2
j_call: TRBJ2-1
v_call: TRBV5-6
clone_size: .
cdr3_nt: TGTGCCAGCAGCTTGGGGGCGGGGGATGAGCAGTTCTTC
cdr3_aa: CASSLGAGDEQFF

cdr3_length: 11
d_call: .
j_call: TRBJ2-7
v_call: TRBV20-1
clone_size: .
cdr3_nt: TGCAGTGCTGGATCTCCTAGGGAGCAGTACTTC
cdr3_aa: CSAGSPREQYF

cdr3_length: 16
d_call: TRBD1
j_call: TRBJ2-7
v_call: TRBV6-5
clone_size: .
cdr3_nt: TGTGCCAGCAGTTACTCATGGGACAGCCTTTCCTACGAGCAGTACTTC
cdr3_aa: CASSYSWDSLSYEQYF

cdr3_length: 18
d_call: TRBD2
j_call: TRBJ2-7
v_call: TRBV11-2
clone_size: .
cdr3_nt: TGTGCCAGCAGCTTAGGAAATTGGCCGGGACTAGCGGGATACGAGCAGTACTTC
cdr3_aa: CASSLGNWPGLAGYEQYF

cdr3_length: 12
d_call: .
j_call: TRBJ1-2
v_call: TRBV6-5
clone_size: .
cdr3_nt: TGTGCCAGCAGCACAGGGACGACCGGCTACACCTTC
cdr3_aa: CASSTGTTGYTF

cdr3_length: 16
d_call: TRBD2
j_call: TRBJ2-3
v_call: TRBV7-3
clone_size: .
cdr3_nt: TGTGCCAGCAGCTTACTAGCGGGTACTAGCACAGATACGCAGTATTTT
cdr3_aa: CASSLLAGTSTDTQYF

cdr3_length: 14
d_call: TRBD2
j_call: TRBJ2-3
v_call: TRBV6-5
clone_size: .
cdr3_nt: TGTGCCAGCAGTTACGGTAGCGGGAGCGATACGCAGTATTTT
cdr3_aa: CASSYGSGSDTQYF

cdr3_length: 15
d_call: TRBD2
j_call: TRBJ2-7
v_call: TRBV19
clone_size: once
cdr3_nt: TGTGCCAGTACCCCTAGCGGGGTAGATCCCTACGAGCAGTACTTC
cdr3_aa: CASTPSGVDPYEQYF

cdr3_length: 12
d_call: TRBD2
j_call: TRBJ2-1
v_call: TRBV9
clone_size: .
cdr3_nt: TGTGCCAGCGGGACTACTTACAATGAGCAGTTCTTC
cdr3_aa: CASGTTYNEQFF

cdr3_length: 17
d_call: .
j_call: TRBJ2-2
v_call: TRBV11-2
clone_size: .
cdr3_nt: TGTGCCAGCAGCTCGCCACAGGGAGCGGCGAGCACCGGGGAGCTGTTTTTT
cdr3_aa: CASSSPQGAASTGELFF

cdr3_length: 13
d_call: .
j_call: TRBJ1-2
v_call: TRBV6-1
clone_size: .
cdr3_nt: TGTGCCAGCAGGGGACTTTCCGGTCATGGCTACACCTTC
cdr3_aa: CASRGLSGHGYTF

cdr3_length: 15
d_call: .
j_call: TRBJ1-5
v_call: TRBV7-2
clone_size: .
cdr3_nt: TGTGCCAGCAGCTTAGCTGGTTCCCAGAATCAGCCCCAGCATTTT
cdr3_aa: CASSLAGSQNQPQHF

cdr3_length: 15
d_call: TRBD2
j_call: TRBJ2-7
v_call: TRBV4-2
clone_size: .
cdr3_nt: TGTGCCAGCAGCCAAAACGCGCCAAGCGGGGGCGAGCAGTACTTC
cdr3_aa: CASSQNAPSGGEQYF

cdr3_length: 14
d_call: .
j_call: TRBJ2-3
v_call: TRBV4-1
clone_size: .
cdr3_nt: TGCGCCAGCAGCCGCCCGAGAGACACAGATACGCAGTATTTT
cdr3_aa: CASSRPRDTDTQYF

cdr3_length: 17
d_call: TRBD1
j_call: TRBJ2-2
v_call: TRBV10-3
clone_size: once
cdr3_nt: TGTGCCATCAGTGATACACAGGGGGCAAGGCGGACCGGGGAGCTGTTTTTT
cdr3_aa: CAISDTQGARRTGELFF

cdr3_length: 12
d_call: TRBD1
j_call: TRBJ1-2
v_call: TRBV2
clone_size: .
cdr3_nt: TGTGCCAGCAGCCCCGACAGGGCTGGCTACACCTTC
cdr3_aa: CASSPDRAGYTF

cdr3_length: 11
d_call: .
j_call: TRBJ2-7
v_call: TRBV20-1
clone_size: .
cdr3_nt: TGCAGTGCTGTGGGGCATTTATGGCAGTACTTC
cdr3_aa: CSAVGHLWQYF

cdr3_length: 17
d_call: TRBD2
j_call: TRBJ2-1
v_call: TRBV4-1
clone_size: .
cdr3_nt: TGCGCCAGCAGCCAAGAGTGGGGGCTAGCGGGAGTTGATGAGCAGTTCTTC
cdr3_aa: CASSQEWGLAGVDEQFF

cdr3_length: 14
d_call: .
j_call: TRBJ1-2
v_call: TRBV10-2
clone_size: .
cdr3_nt: TGCGCCAGCAGTGAGTCTGGACAGATCTATGGCTACACCTTC
cdr3_aa: CASSESGQIYGYTF

cdr3_length: 14
d_call: TRBD1
j_call: TRBJ1-1
v_call: TRBV5-4
clone_size: .
cdr3_nt: TGTGCCAGCAGCTTACGGGACAGGGGCACTGAAGCTTTCTTT
cdr3_aa: CASSLRDRGTEAFF

cdr3_length: 15
d_call: TRBD1
j_call: TRBJ2-7
v_call: TRBV5-5
clone_size: .
cdr3_nt: TGTGCCAGCAGCGCAGGGACAGGGGGTTACTACGAGCAGTACTTC
cdr3_aa: CASSAGTGGYYEQYF

cdr3_length: 16
d_call: TRBD1
j_call: TRBJ1-4
v_call: TRBV4-2
clone_size: .
cdr3_nt: TGTGCCAGCAGCCAAGATTGGGGGACAGGGTCTGAAAAACTGTTTTTT
cdr3_aa: CASSQDWGTGSEKLFF

cdr3_length: 13
d_call: .
j_call: TRBJ1-1
v_call: TRBV5-8
clone_size: .
cdr3_nt: TGTGCCAGCAGCCCTAGACCGAACACTGAAGCTTTCTTT
cdr3_aa: CASSPRPNTEAFF

cdr3_length: 13
d_call: TRBD1
j_call: TRBJ2-3
v_call: TRBV29-1
clone_size: once
cdr3_nt: TGCAGCGCCGGACAGGGGACCGCAGATACGCAGTATTTT
cdr3_aa: CSAGQGTADTQYF

cdr3_length: 15
d_call: TRBD1
j_call: TRBJ1-2
v_call: TRBV19
clone_size: .
cdr3_nt: TGTGCCAGTAGCAAAACCGGGACAGCCTATTATGGCTACACCTTC
cdr3_aa: CASSKTGTAYYGYTF

cdr3_length: 17
d_call: TRBD1
j_call: TRBJ2-3
v_call: TRBV7-6
clone_size: .
cdr3_nt: TGTGCCAGCAGCTTAGCGGACAGGGCATCACCGGGGGATACGCAGTATTTT
cdr3_aa: CASSLADRASPGDTQYF

cdr3_length: 16
d_call: TRBD1
j_call: TRBJ2-7
v_call: TRBV7-2
clone_size: .
cdr3_nt: TGTGCCAGCAGCTTTCAGGGACAGCGGAGCTCCTACGAGCAGTACTTC
cdr3_aa: CASSFQGQRSSYEQYF

cdr3_length: 15
d_call: .
j_call: TRBJ1-1
v_call: TRBV6-5
clone_size: .
cdr3_nt: TGTGCCAGCAGTTACCAAGAGGTGCTGAACACTGAAGCTTTCTTT
cdr3_aa: CASSYQEVLNTEAFF

cdr3_length: 11
d_call: .
j_call: TRBJ1-1
v_call: TRBV28
clone_size: .
cdr3_nt: TGTGCCAGCCAGGGGAACACTGAAGCTTTCTTT
cdr3_aa: CASQGNTEAFF

cdr3_length: 10
d_call: .
j_call: TRBJ2-1
v_call: TRBV27
clone_size: .
cdr3_nt: TGTGCCAGCGGGGAGTATGAGCAGTTCTTC
cdr3_aa: CASGEYEQFF

cdr3_length: 11
d_call: .
j_call: TRBJ2-7
v_call: TRBV27
clone_size: .
cdr3_nt: TGTGCCAGCAGTTCCCACTACGAGCAGTACTTC
cdr3_aa: CASSSHYEQYF

cdr3_length: 16
d_call: TRBD2
j_call: TRBJ2-7
v_call: TRBV7-6
clone_size: .
cdr3_nt: TGTGCCAGCAGCTTAGAGTGGGCTAGCGGGAGCTACGAGCAGTACTTC
cdr3_aa: CASSLEWASGSYEQYF

cdr3_length: 12
d_call: TRBD1
j_call: TRBJ2-7
v_call: TRBV29-1
clone_size: .
cdr3_nt: TGCAGCACCGGGACAGGGGACTACGAGCAGTACTTC
cdr3_aa: CSTGTGDYEQYF

cdr3_length: 14
d_call: TRBD2
j_call: TRBJ2-1
v_call: TRBV30
clone_size: .
cdr3_nt: TGTGCCTGGAGAACTAGCGGGGGGGGCAATGAGCAGTTCTTC
cdr3_aa: CAWRTSGGGNEQFF